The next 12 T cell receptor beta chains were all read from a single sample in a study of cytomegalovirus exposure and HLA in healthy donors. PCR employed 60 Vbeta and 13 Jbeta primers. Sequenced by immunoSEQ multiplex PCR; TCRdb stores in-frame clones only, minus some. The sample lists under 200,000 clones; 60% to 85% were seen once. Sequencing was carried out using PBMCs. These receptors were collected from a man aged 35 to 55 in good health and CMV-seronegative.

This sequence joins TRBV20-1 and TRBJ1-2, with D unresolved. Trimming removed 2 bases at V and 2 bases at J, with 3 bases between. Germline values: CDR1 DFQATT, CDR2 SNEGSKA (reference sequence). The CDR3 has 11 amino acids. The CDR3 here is CSARQNYGYTF. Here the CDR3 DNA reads TGCAGTGCTAGACAGAACTATGGCTACACCTTC.

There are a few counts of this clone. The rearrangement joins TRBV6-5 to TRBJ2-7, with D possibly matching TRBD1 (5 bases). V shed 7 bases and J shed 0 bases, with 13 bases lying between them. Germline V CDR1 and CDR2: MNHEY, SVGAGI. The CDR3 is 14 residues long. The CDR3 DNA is TGTGCCAGCAAGGTCGGACATAGCTCCTACGAGCAGTACTTC. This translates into CASKVGHSSYEQYF.

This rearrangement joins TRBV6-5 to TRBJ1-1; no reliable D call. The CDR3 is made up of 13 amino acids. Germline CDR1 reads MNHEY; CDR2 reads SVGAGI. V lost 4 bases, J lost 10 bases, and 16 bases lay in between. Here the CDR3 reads CASSLFWGGLAFF. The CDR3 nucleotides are TGTGCCAGCAGTTTATTTTGGGGAGGTTTAGCTTTCTTT.

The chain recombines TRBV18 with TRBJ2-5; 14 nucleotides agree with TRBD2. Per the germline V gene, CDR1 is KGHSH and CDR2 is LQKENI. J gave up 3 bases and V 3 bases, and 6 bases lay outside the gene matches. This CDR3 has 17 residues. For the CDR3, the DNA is TGTGCCAGCTCACCGGTTCTGACTAGCGGGGGGGAAGAGACCCAGTACTTC. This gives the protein CASSPVLTSGGEETQYF.

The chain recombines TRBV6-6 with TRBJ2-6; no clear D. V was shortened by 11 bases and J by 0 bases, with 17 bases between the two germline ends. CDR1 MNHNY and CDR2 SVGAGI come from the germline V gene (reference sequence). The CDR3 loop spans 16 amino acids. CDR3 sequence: CAAAPPARSGANVLTF. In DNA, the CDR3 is TGTGCCGCGGCGCCTCCCGCCCGCTCTGGGGCCAACGTCCTGACTTTC.

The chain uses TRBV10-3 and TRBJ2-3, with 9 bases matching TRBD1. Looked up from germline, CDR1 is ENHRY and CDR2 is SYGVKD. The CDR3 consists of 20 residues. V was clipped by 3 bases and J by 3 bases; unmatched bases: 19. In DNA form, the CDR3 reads TGTGCCATCAGTGACCGAACCGGGACAGGGACAGGCAGGGGTACAGATACGCAGTATTTT. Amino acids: CAISDRTGTGTGRGTDTQYF.

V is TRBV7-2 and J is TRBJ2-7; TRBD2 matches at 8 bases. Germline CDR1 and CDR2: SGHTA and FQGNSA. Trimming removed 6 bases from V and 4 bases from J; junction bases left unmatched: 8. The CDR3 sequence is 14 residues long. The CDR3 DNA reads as TGTGCCAGCAGAGATACCAGCGGGAGTTACGAGCAGTACTTC. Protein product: CASRDTSGSYEQYF. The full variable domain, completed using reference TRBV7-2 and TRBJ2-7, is GAGVSQSPSNKVTEKGKDVELRCDPISGHTALYWYRQSLGQGLEFLIYFQGNSAPDKSGLPSDRFSAERTGGSVSTLTIQRTQQEDSAVYLCASRDTSGSYEQYFGPGTRLTVT.

The chain's CDR3 is CAWETGHNQPQHF. The DNA of the CDR3 is TGTGCCTGGGAAACAGGGCACAATCAGCCCCAGCATTTT. This rearrangement joins TRBV30 to TRBJ1-5, with D possibly TRBD1 on 6 matching bases. The germline CDR1 and CDR2 sequences are GTSNPN and SVGIG (reference sequence). The CDR3 is 13 amino acids. With 5 bases removed from V and 3 bases from J, the gap between germline ends came to 11 bases.

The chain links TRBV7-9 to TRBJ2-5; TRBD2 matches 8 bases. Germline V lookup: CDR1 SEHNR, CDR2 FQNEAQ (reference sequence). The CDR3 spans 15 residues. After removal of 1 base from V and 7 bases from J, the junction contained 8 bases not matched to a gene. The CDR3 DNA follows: TGTGCCAGCAGCTTAGATCACGGGGGGGCCCTGACCCAGTACTTC. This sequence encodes CASSLDHGGALTQYF.

CDR3 sequence reads: CATQGGGLYGYTF. The DNA for the CDR3 is TGTGCCACCCAGGGGGGTGGTTTGTATGGCTACACCTTC. The chain uses TRBV10-3 and TRBJ1-2, with 7 bases lining up with TRBD1. The CDR3 has 13 amino acids. Germline V gene lookup returns CDR1 ENHRY and CDR2 SYGVKD. Trimming took 10 bases from V and 5 from J; bases not matched to a gene: 10.

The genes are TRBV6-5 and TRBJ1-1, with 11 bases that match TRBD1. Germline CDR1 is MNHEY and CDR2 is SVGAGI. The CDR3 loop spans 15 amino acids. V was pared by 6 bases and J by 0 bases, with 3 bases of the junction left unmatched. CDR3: CASSGQGAMNTEAFF. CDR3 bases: TGTGCCAGCAGCGGACAGGGGGCCATGAACACTGAAGCTTTCTTT.

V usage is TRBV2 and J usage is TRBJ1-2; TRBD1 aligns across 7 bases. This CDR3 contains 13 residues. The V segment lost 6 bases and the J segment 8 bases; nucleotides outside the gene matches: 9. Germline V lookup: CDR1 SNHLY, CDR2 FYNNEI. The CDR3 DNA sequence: TGTGCCAGCAGGGCGACAGGGCGCGACGGCTACACCTTC. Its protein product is CASRATGRDGYTF.